These T cell receptor beta chains were read from a single sample in a study of T cells after yellow fever vaccination. Each CDR3 protein is one row after TCRdb ran MiXCR on the 5' RACE reads. The sample contains around 590,000 distinct CDR3 sequences, roughly an eighth of which appear only once. Sequenced material: PBMCs, taken on the day of the yellow fever booster vaccination. These receptors came from a young man who received the YFV17D yellow fever vaccine. Each CDR3 is given with its conserved first and last residue. The order of the fields is J gene, V gene, D gene, clone size, CDR3 protein, CDR3 DNA. A D gene is named only where the DNA matches it firmly. Expanded clones are given a class, and other clones once, few, many or no size at all.

J: TRBJ2-2; V: TRBV6-1; D: NA; size: few; CDR3: CASTPYANTGELFF; DNA: TGTGCCAGCACCCCCTACGCGAACACCGGGGAGCTGTTTTTT
J: TRBJ1-1; V: TRBV7-9; D: NA; size: few; CDR3: CASSLVAGWNTEAFF; DNA: TGTGCCAGCAGCTTAGTTGCGGGGTGGAACACTGAAGCTTTCTTT
J: TRBJ2-7; V: TRBV6-5; D: NA; size: few; CDR3: CASSTPLGYEQYF; DNA: TGTGCCAGCAGTACTCCCCTAGGCTACGAGCAGTACTTC
J: TRBJ2-5; V: TRBV21-1; D: NA; size: NA; CDR3: CASSIRGLAGVRETQYF; DNA: TGTGCCAGCAGCATACGGGGACTAGCGGGAGTACGAGAGACCCAGTACTTC
J: TRBJ1-4; V: TRBV13; D: NA; size: few; CDR3: CASSLGEPNEKLFF; DNA: TGTGCCAGCAGCTTAGGCGAGCCGAATGAAAAACTGTTTTTT
J: TRBJ1-5; V: TRBV10-3; D: NA; size: few; CDR3: CAISDRILASQPQHF; DNA: TGTGCCATCAGTGATAGAATCCTGGCGAGTCAGCCCCAGCATTTT
J: TRBJ2-7; V: TRBV5-1; D: TRBD1; size: few; CDR3: CASSLDPTGVGYEQYF; DNA: TGCGCCAGCAGCTTGGACCCCACAGGGGTGGGTTACGAGCAGTACTTC
J: TRBJ2-7; V: TRBV29-1; D: NA; size: few; CDR3: CSATLTGYSYEQYF; DNA: TGCAGCGCCACCCTAACGGGGTACTCCTACGAGCAGTACTTC
J: TRBJ2-7; V: TRBV19; D: NA; size: few; CDR3: CASRNYQQQYF; DNA: TGTGCCAGTAGGAATTACCAGCAGCAGTACTTC
J: TRBJ2-1; V: TRBV24-1; D: NA; size: NA; CDR3: CATSDGGTAYNEQFF; DNA: TGTGCCACCAGTGATGGGGGGACAGCTTACAATGAGCAGTTCTTC
J: TRBJ2-3; V: TRBV7-2; D: NA; size: few; CDR3: CASSFQPTQFTDTQYF; DNA: TGTGCCAGCAGCTTCCAACCGACACAGTTCACAGATACGCAGTATTTT